The following is a T cell receptor beta chain sequence with its context. The V gene's germline CDR1 is MNHEY and CDR2 SVGAGI. CDR3 length: 13 residues. Trimming left V 4 bases short and J 4 bases short, with 11 bases between. Per the original methods: Estimated nucleated cell counts came from reference gene primer amplification. TCRdb keeps only in-frame clones here, not all; method: immunoSEQ multiplex PCR. V, J and clone size reflect that table, while D and trimming were determined from the DNA. The sample consists of about 120,000 clones, about 74% of them appearing once. The data were taken from a study of blood T cell repertoires in COVID-19. Study in general: From the United States, Italy and Spain came samples of acute and convalescent COVID-19. Sources were T cells, B-cell-depleted T cells, or PBMCs; the material itself was cDNA or gDNA.

The genes are TRBV6-5 and TRBJ2-7; a weak D match, TRBD1 (5 bases). This clonotype originated in a human donor in a cohort sampled during active COVID-19. Source material: peripheral blood. The CDR3 DNA is TGTGCCAGCAGTTTAAGGGGTCAATACGAGCAGTACTTC. This gives the protein CASSLRGQYEQYF.